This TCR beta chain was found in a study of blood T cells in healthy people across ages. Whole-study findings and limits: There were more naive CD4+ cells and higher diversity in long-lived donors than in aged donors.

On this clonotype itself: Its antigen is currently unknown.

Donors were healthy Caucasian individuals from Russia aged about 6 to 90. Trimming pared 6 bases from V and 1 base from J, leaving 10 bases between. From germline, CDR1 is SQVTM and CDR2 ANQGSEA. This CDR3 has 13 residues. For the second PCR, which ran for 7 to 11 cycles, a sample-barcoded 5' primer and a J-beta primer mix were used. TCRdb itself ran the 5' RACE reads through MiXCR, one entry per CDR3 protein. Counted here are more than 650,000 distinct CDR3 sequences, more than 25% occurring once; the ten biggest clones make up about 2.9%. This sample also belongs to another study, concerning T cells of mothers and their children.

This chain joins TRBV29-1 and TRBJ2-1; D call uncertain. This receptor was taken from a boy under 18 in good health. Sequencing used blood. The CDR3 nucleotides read TGCAGCGTCGTCCCCCAGTCCTACAATGAGCAGTTCTTC. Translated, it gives CSVVPQSYNEQFF.